This T cell receptor (beta chain) was identified in a study of blood T cell repertoires in COVID-19. Looking at the study overall: Some COVID-19 samples were acute and others convalescent; all came from the United States, Italy and Spain. In each case, the material was cDNA or gDNA derived from T cells, B-cell-depleted T cells, or PBMCs.

Original data processing: Quantification of nucleated cells was approximated via reference gene primer amplification. Sequencing used immunoSEQ multiplex PCR; TCRdb keeps in-frame clones, though not all of them. Clone size and V and J calls were adopted from that table, with D and trimming inferred from the DNA. The table lists over 200,000 clones, about 88% of them singletons. Sequenced: peripheral blood. This clonotype was obtained from a man in his forties with acute or convalescent COVID-19.

The CDR3 is CASSVQESYRGFYEQYF. The CDR3 DNA is TGTGCCAGCAGCGTCCAAGAGAGCTACAGGGGGTTCTACGAGCAGTACTTC. The chain uses TRBV9 and TRBJ2-7, with 8 bases lining up with TRBD1. The V and J ends lost 2 bases and 3 bases, in that order; junction bases with no gene match: 13. The CDR3 length is 17 residues. The V gene's germline CDR1 is SGDLS and CDR2 YYNGEE.